This entry lists 25 T cell receptor beta chains sequenced from one sample in a study of molecular identifiers for immune sequencing clone quantification. TCRdb fed the PCR reads into MiXCR, producing one record per CDR3 protein. Here the sample spans about 300,000 distinct CDR3 sequences, about 22% being singletons. Sequencing used naive CD8+ T cells from blood, with Jurkat cell RNA spiked in. Subset here: FACS-sorted CD8+CD4-CCR7+CD45RA+ naive T cells. The receptors were sampled from a human donor in good health. Some libraries in this study had Jurkat cell RNA spiked in.

The table lists this clonotype with many counts. V gene TRBV4-3 combines with J gene TRBJ2-1, with 10 bases lining up with TRBD1. Germline V gives CDR1 LGHNA, CDR2 YSLEER. The CDR3 has 15 amino acids. The trim removed 2 bases at V and 6 bases at J, leaving 4 bases unmatched. DNA for the CDR3: TGCGCCAGCAGCCAATATGGGACAGGGGTCAATGAGCAGTTCTTC. Amino acids: CASSQYGTGVNEQFF.

A few counts support this clonotype. The rearrangement links TRBV27 to TRBJ1-5; perhaps TRBD1 as D (6 bases). CDR3 length equals 14 residues. CDR1 is MNHEY and CDR2 is SMNVEV in the germline V gene (reference sequence). Trimming took off 8 bases at V and 3 bases at J, with 14 bases between the two ends. CDR3 bases: TGTGCCAGCGGTGTCGGACAGAACAATCAGCCCCAGCATTTT. As protein: CASGVGQNNQPQHF.

The chain couples TRBV4-1 to TRBJ2-3; 8 bases are a match to TRBD2. This CDR3 has 21 residues. The V and J ends lost 0 bases and 6 bases, in that order; junction bases with no gene match: 23. From germline, CDR1 is MGHRA and CDR2 YSYEKL. The DNA of the CDR3 is TGCGCCAGCAGCCAAGAGCGGAGTTATAGCGGGGAACATTATCTTTCGGATACGCAGTATTTT. It is translated as CASSQERSYSGEHYLSDTQYF.

This clonotype has a count of ten or more. This chain links TRBV12-3 or TRBV12-4 with TRBJ2-5; the D gene is possibly TRBD2 (5 bases). The ends were cut back, 4 bases at V and 4 bases at J, with 10 bases in the middle. The CDR3 totals 13 residues. The CDR3 is CASSYRDAETQYF. In DNA, the CDR3 is TGTGCCAGCAGTTACCGGGATGCAGAGACCCAGTACTTC.

This clonotype was detected ten times or more. The chain is built from TRBV29-1 and TRBJ2-2, with TRBD1 matching 7 bases. This CDR3 has 17 residues. V was clipped by 4 bases and J by 6 bases; unmatched bases: 17. Germline CDR1 and CDR2: SQVTM and ANQGSEA. The CDR3 region is CSVAPLGGQEVSGELFF. The CDR3 DNA is TGCAGCGTTGCCCCTCTCGGTGGACAGGAGGTCTCCGGGGAGCTGTTTTTT.

As for this clonotype: A read error may be the cause here, since a much bigger clone is one base away. Here the CDR3 omits its conserved ending phenylalanine or tryptophan, so a read error is the likely source. This chain connects TRBV12-3 or TRBV12-4 to TRBJ1-5, with 7 nucleotides matching TRBD1. With 6 bases clipped from V and 3 bases from J, the junction kept 8 bases outside the gene matches. The CDR3 is 15 amino acids. The CDR3 DNA follows: TGTGCCAGCAGCAATACAGGGGTCGTCAATCAGCCCCAGCATTCT. Residues: CASSNTGVVNQPQHS.

In its sample, this clonotype was seen many times. The genes are TRBV6-5 and TRBJ1-2; tentatively, D is TRBD1 (6 bases). Germline V gene data show CDR1 as MNHEY and CDR2 as SVGAGI. The CDR3 runs to 15 residues. V was pared by 4 bases and J by 2 bases, with 14 bases between. The CDR3 bases are TGTGCCAGCAGTTCAAGGCAGGGGATCAACTATGGCTACACCTTC. Its protein product is CASSSRQGINYGYTF.

This clonotype was picked up many times. The genes are TRBV4-1 and TRBJ1-5; no firm D call. This CDR3 comprises 15 residues. Trimming pared 4 bases from V and 6 bases from J, leaving 16 bases between. Germline lookup yields CDR1 MGHRA and CDR2 YSYEKL. CDR3 protein: CASSPNWGPTQPQHF. The CDR3 region has the DNA TGCGCCAGCAGCCCCAACTGGGGTCCCACTCAGCCCCAGCATTTT.

V and J are TRBV4-1 and TRBJ2-5, with D tentatively TRBD1 (5 bases). This CDR3 is 15 amino acids long. V lost 0 bases, J lost 4 bases, and 12 bases lay in between. Per the germline V gene, CDR1 is MGHRA and CDR2 is YSYEKL. In nucleotides, the CDR3 is TGCGCCAGCAGCCAAGATCCCAGGGCTATAGAGACCCAGTACTTC. It specifies CASSQDPRAIETQYF.

This clonotype was seen at least ten times. The chain employs TRBV6-2 or TRBV6-3 and TRBJ2-3; possibly TRBD2 for D (5 bases). The CDR3 runs to 12 residues. Trimming cost V 2 bases and J 5 bases, with 5 bases left between them. Germline V CDR1 and CDR2: MNHEY, SVGEGT. Written as DNA, the CDR3 is TGTGCCAGCAGTTACGCGGGAGATACGCAGTATTTT. Amino acids: CASSYAGDTQYF.

This clonotype came up many times. The chain links TRBV6-2 or TRBV6-3 to TRBJ2-7; TRBD1 might be the D (6 bases). Trimming cost V 6 bases and J 12 bases, with 12 bases left between them. The length of the CDR3 is 10 residues. The germline gives CDR1 MNHEY, CDR2 SVGEGT. The CDR3 coding sequence is TGTGCCAGCAGCTCGGGACACTGGTACTTC. Translating it yields CASSSGHWYF.

Many counts were recorded for this clonotype. This CDR3 reads CASSPWTSGLTDTQYF. CDR3 coding DNA: TGTGCCAGCAGCCCCTGGACTAGCGGGCTCACAGATACGCAGTATTTT. This sequence joins TRBV7-9 and TRBJ2-3, with TRBD2 identical over 11 bases. Germline V gene lookup returns CDR1 SEHNR and CDR2 FQNEAQ (reference sequence). V was pared by 5 bases and J by 2 bases, with 6 bases of the junction left unmatched. The CDR3 spans 16 residues.

This clonotype was seen ten or more times. J is TRBJ2-7 and V is TRBV5-1; D ambiguous. V was cut by 3 bases and J by 0 bases, with 1 base left in between. This CDR3 contains 11 residues. The germline gives CDR1 SGHRS, CDR2 YFSETQ. CDR3 region: CASSSSYEQYF. Written as DNA, the CDR3 is TGCGCCAGCAGCTCCTCCTACGAGCAGTACTTC.

Comments on this clonotype: A read error is possible here, since a much larger clone lies one base away. V and J are TRBV4-1 and TRBJ2-7; 7 bases fit TRBD1. J lost 6 bases, V lost 4 bases, and 6 bases had no gene match. The CDR3 is 13 amino acids. The germline gives CDR1 MGHRA, CDR2 YSYEKL. The CDR3 sequence: CASSLARDSEQYF. In nucleotides, the CDR3 is TGCGCCAGCAGCCTTGCGAGGGACAGCGAGCAGTACTTC.

Points on this clonotype: Since a much larger clone is just one base distant, this may be a read error. V gene TRBV20-1 combines with J gene TRBJ1-1; no reliable D call. The CDR3 is 12 residues long. The V and J ends lost 6 bases and 4 bases respectively, with 12 bases between them. Looked up from germline, CDR1 is DFQATT and CDR2 is SNEGSKA (reference sequence). Here the CDR3 DNA reads TGCAGTGCAGAGGCACGAGGCACTGAAGCTTTCTTT. The encoded protein is CSAEARGTEAFF.

In its sample, this clonotype was seen a few times. The chain recombines TRBV25-1 with TRBJ1-1; TRBD1 aligns across 7 bases. Unmatched junction bases numbered 4, after V lost 3 bases and J lost 0 bases. The germline CDR1 and CDR2 sequences are MGHDK and SYGVNS. The CDR3 runs to 15 residues. For the CDR3, the DNA is TGTGCCAGCAGTGACGGGACAGTTATGAACACTGAAGCTTTCTTT. It is translated as CASSDGTVMNTEAFF.

This clonotype has at least ten counts. The rearrangement joins TRBV6-5 to TRBJ2-2; no clear D gene. The ends were cut back, 10 bases at V and 6 bases at J, with 12 bases in the middle. CDR1 is MNHEY and CDR2 is SVGAGI in the germline V gene. The CDR3 extends over 12 amino acids. CDR3 in DNA: TGTGCCACCTGTTCCGGACCCGGGGAGCTGTTTTTT. Its translation: CATCSGPGELFF.

Regarding this clonotype: A read error may be the cause here, since a much bigger clone is one base away. This chain connects TRBV7-2 to TRBJ2-1; TRBD2 aligns across 16 bases. Per the germline V gene, CDR1 is SGHTA and CDR2 is FQGNSA. This CDR3 contains 15 residues. Unmatched junction bases numbered 8, after V lost 4 bases and J lost 14 bases. The CDR3 DNA is TGTGCCAGCAGCTGGGGACTAGCGGGAGGGGGGGAAGAGTTCTTC. Protein product: CASSWGLAGGGEEFF.

This clonotype has ten or more counts. J is TRBJ1-1 and V is TRBV7-9; D remains unclear. Germline V gives CDR1 SEHNR, CDR2 FQNEAQ (reference sequence). V lost 2 bases and J lost 1, with 14 bases in between. The CDR3 is 16 amino acids. In nucleotides, the CDR3 is TGTGCCAGCAGCTTATTGCCCGGTCTCAAGAACACTGAAGCTTTCTTT. Encoded protein: CASSLLPGLKNTEAFF.

As to this clonotype: This could be a read error, since a much larger clone is one nucleotide away. The chain has TRBV29-1 and TRBJ1-2; no clear D gene. The length of the CDR3 is 11 residues. In germline, CDR1 is SQVTM, CDR2 ANQGSEA. The CDR3 DNA sequence: TGCGGCGTTGAGTCCAACTATGGCTACACCTTC. Translated, it gives CGVESNYGYTF.

This clonotype was seen many times. The J gene is TRBJ2-7, the V gene TRBV2; TRBD2 agrees at 11 bases. V shed 4 bases, J shed 3 bases, and the junction held 2 bases outside the gene matches. The CDR3 runs 14 residues. The germline gives CDR1 SNHLY, CDR2 FYNNEI. The CDR3, as DNA: TGTGCCAGCAGTGGACTAGCGGGGCACTACGAGCAGTACTTC. The encoded protein is CASSGLAGHYEQYF.

As DNA, the CDR3 is TGTGCCAGCAGCCAAGCGACAGGACCGCCGATGGAGACCCAGTACTTC. This encodes CASSQATGPPMETQYF. The gene calls are TRBV3-1 and TRBJ2-5; tentatively, D is TRBD1 (6 bases). Germline loops: CDR1 LGHDT, CDR2 YNNKEL (reference sequence). This CDR3 has 16 amino acids. V was clipped by 1 base and J by 5 bases, with 17 bases between them.

This clonotype was detected a few times. The rearrangement uses TRBV11-2 and TRBJ2-7, with D unclear. Looked up from germline, CDR1 is SGHAT and CDR2 is FQNNGV. This CDR3 has 13 residues. V was cut by 2 bases and J by 4 bases, with 9 bases left in between. CDR3 sequence reads: CASSLLGLYEQYF. As DNA, the CDR3 is TGTGCCAGCAGCTTACTGGGTTTATACGAGCAGTACTTC.

This clonotype appeared a few times. The V gene is TRBV15, the J gene TRBJ2-7; D gene ambiguous. Looked up from germline, CDR1 is LNHNV and CDR2 is YYDKDF (reference sequence). The CDR3 totals 11 residues. V gave up 9 bases and J gave up 5 bases, with 11 bases separating them. CDR3 bases: TGTGCCACTCCACAGAGAAACGAGCAGTACTTC. As protein: CATPQRNEQYF.

This clonotype has ten or more counts. The junction departs from the called germline gene at one end, perhaps through a read error. The rearrangement links TRBV20-1 to TRBJ1-4, with unresolved D. The CDR3 totals 12 residues. Looked up from germline, CDR1 is DFQATT and CDR2 is SNEGSKA (reference sequence). CDR3 nucleotides: TGCAGTGCCAGAGGGAGGATTGAAAAACTGTTTTTT. It specifies CSARGRIEKLFF.